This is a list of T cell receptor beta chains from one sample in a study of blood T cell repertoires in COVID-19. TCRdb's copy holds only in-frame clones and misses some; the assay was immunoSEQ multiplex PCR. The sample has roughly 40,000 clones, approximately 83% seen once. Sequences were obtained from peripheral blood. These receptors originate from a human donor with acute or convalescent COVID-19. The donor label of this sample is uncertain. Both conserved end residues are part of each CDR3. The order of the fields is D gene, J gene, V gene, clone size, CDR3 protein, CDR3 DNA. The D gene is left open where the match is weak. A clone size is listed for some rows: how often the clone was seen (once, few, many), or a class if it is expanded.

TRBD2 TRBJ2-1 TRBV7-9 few CASSFLAGFRPEQFF TGTGCCAGCAGCTTTCTAGCGGGGTTCCGCCCTGAGCAGTTCTTC
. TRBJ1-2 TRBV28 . CASSAPGGGHYGYTF TGTGCCAGCAGTGCGCCCGGGGGGGGTCACTATGGCTACACCTTC
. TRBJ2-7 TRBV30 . CAWSTVRTRAYEQYF TGTGCCTGGAGTACTGTGCGGACACGAGCCTACGAGCAGTACTTC
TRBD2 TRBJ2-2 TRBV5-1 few CASSLQREFAGELFF TGCGCCAGCAGCCTGCAGCGGGAGTTTGCCGGGGAGCTGTTTTTT
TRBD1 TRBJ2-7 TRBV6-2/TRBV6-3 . CASSSVQGAYEQYF TGTGCCAGCAGTAGCGTACAGGGGGCCTACGAGCAGTACTTC
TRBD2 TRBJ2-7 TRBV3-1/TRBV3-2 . CASSQAGLAYEQYF TGTGCCAGCAGCCAAGCGGGACTAGCCTACGAGCAGTACTTC
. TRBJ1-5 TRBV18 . CASFSGLNQPQHF TGTGCCAGCTTCTCAGGGCTCAATCAGCCCCAGCATTTT
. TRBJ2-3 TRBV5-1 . CASSSTPRGSTDTQYF TGCGCCAGCAGCTCCACGCCCCGAGGGAGCACAGATACGCAGTATTTT
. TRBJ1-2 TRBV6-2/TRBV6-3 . CASSYENRGYTF TGTGCCAGCAGTTACGAGAATCGGGGCTACACCTTC
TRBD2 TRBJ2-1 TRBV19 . CASIGTSGPRGNEQFF TGTGCCAGTATCGGGACTAGCGGACCTAGGGGCAATGAGCAGTTCTTC
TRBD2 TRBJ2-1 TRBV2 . CASSGTSGSYNEQFF TGTGCCAGCAGCGGGACTAGCGGTTCCTACAATGAGCAGTTCTTC
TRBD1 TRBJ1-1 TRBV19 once CASRNRQGGRNTEAFF TGTGCCAGTAGAAATCGACAGGGGGGAAGGAACACTGAAGCTTTCTTT
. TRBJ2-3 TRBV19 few CASSTLASHLDTQYF TGTGCCAGTAGTACTCTAGCGAGCCACCTAGATACGCAGTATTTT
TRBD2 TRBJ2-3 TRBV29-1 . CSLAGGGDTQYF TGCAGCCTAGCGGGGGGAGGGGATACGCAGTATTTT
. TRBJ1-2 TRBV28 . CASSGGRVYGYTF TGTGCCAGCTCCGGAGGGCGGGTCTATGGCTACACCTTC
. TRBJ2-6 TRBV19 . CASMGGAAGANVLTF TGTGCCAGTATGGGGGGAGCAGCTGGGGCCAACGTCCTGACTTTC
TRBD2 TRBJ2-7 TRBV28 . CASSGWFVTSGGYEQYF TGTGCCAGCAGTGGGTGGTTTGTGACTAGCGGGGGCTACGAGCAGTACTTC
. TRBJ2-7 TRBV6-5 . CASSPNPFDKQYF TGTGCCAGCAGTCCCAACCCCTTCGACAAGCAGTACTTC
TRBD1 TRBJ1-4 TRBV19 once CASSLSRQGGEKLFF TGTGCCAGTAGTTTATCTCGACAGGGGGGTGAAAAACTGTTTTTT
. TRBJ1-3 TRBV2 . CASVRDNGNTIYF TGTGCCAGCGTCAGGGACAACGGAAACACCATATATTTT
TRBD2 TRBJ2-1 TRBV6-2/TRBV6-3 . CASSFRQGSGGMNEQFF TGTGCCAGCAGCTTCCGTCAGGGTAGCGGGGGGATGAATGAGCAGTTCTTC
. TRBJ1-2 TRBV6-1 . CASSDTSRGWNHGYTF TGTGCCAGCAGTGACACATCGAGGGGGTGGAACCATGGCTACACCTTC
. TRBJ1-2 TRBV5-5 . CASSLNGRISNYGYTF TGTGCCAGCAGCTTGAATGGGAGAATATCTAACTATGGCTACACCTTC
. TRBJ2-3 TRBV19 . CASSIGRGDTQYF TGTGCCAGTAGTATAGGGAGGGGAGATACGCAGTATTTT
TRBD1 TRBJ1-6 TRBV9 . CASSVGPGGRSPLHF TGTGCCAGCAGCGTAGGTCCAGGGGGCCGTTCACCCCTCCACTTT
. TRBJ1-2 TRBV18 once CASSPTSTNRGGTF TGTGCCAGCTCACCTACGTCTACTAACAGAGGAGGCACCTTC
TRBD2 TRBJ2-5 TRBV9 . CASSAGLAQETQYF TGTGCCAGCAGCGCCGGACTAGCGCAAGAGACCCAGTACTTC
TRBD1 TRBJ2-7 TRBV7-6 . CASSLEGGDSWNSYEQYF TGTGCCAGCAGCTTAGAAGGTGGGGACAGCTGGAACTCCTACGAGCAGTACTTC
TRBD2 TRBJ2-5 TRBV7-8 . CASSLSTNWRGVGETQYF TGTGCCAGCAGCTTATCGACCAACTGGCGGGGGGTTGGAGAGACCCAGTACTTC
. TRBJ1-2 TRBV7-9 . CASSFGQLANYGYTF TGTGCCAGCAGCTTCGGACAGCTTGCTAACTATGGCTACACCTTC
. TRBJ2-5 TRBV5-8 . CASSLGEGVGGETQYF TGTGCCAGCAGCTTGGGGGAAGGCGTAGGGGGAGAGACCCAGTACTTC
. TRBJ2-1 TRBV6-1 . CASSEGGNNEQFF TGTGCCAGCAGTGAAGGAGGGAACAATGAGCAGTTCTTC
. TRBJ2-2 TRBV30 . CAWEEGKFVRNTGELFF TGTGCCTGGGAGGAGGGGAAGTTCGTCCGGAACACCGGGGAGCTGTTTTTT
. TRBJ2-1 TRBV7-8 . CASSLVGGSSYNEQFF TGTGCCAGCAGCTTAGTAGGAGGGAGCTCCTACAATGAGCAGTTCTTC
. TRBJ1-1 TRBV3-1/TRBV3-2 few CASSQVGRSTDEAFF TGTGCCAGCAGCCAAGTTGGGCGATCGACGGATGAAGCTTTCTTT
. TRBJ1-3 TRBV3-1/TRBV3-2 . CASSQDRVGSGNTIYF TGTGCCAGCAGCCAAGATCGAGTTGGCTCTGGAAACACCATATATTTT
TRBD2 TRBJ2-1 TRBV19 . CASSIVVGLAGGRYNEQFF TGTGCCAGTAGTATTGTTGTGGGACTAGCGGGGGGGCGCTACAATGAGCAGTTCTTC
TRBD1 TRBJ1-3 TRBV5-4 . CASSVQGIVPGNTIYF TGTGCCAGCAGCGTACAGGGGATTGTGCCTGGAAACACCATATATTTT
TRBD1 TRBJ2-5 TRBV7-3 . CASSSGTGQETQYF TGTGCCAGCAGCTCCGGGACAGGTCAAGAGACCCAGTACTTC
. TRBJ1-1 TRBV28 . CASSLGRTNEAFF TGTGCCAGCAGTTTGGGGAGAACCAATGAAGCTTTCTTT
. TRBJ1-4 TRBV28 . CASSPLNLSGEKLFF TGTGCCAGCAGTCCCTTAAACCTATCAGGTGAAAAACTGTTTTTT
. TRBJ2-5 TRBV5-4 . CASSLGQQKETQYF TGTGCCAGCAGCTTGGGACAGCAGAAAGAGACCCAGTACTTC